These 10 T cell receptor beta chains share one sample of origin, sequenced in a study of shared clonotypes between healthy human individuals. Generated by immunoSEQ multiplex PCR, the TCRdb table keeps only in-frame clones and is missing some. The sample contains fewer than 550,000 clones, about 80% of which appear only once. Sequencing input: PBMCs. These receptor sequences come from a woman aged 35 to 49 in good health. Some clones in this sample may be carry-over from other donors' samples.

This CDR3 is CASSLPSREGYEQYF. The CDR3 DNA reads as TGTGCCAGCAGTTTACCCTCCCGGGAGGGATACGAGCAGTACTTC. V and J are TRBV28 and TRBJ2-7, with 8 bases fitting TRBD2. With 2 bases clipped from V and 4 bases from J, the junction kept 7 bases outside the gene matches. The CDR3 sequence is 15 residues long. Germline loops: CDR1 MDHEN, CDR2 SYDVKM.

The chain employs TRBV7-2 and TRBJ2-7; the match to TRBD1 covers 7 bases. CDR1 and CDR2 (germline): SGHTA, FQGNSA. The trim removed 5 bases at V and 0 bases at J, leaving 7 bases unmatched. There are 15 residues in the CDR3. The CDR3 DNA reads TGTGCCAGCAGCCCCGACAGGGAGAGCTCCTACGAGCAGTACTTC. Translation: CASSPDRESSYEQYF.

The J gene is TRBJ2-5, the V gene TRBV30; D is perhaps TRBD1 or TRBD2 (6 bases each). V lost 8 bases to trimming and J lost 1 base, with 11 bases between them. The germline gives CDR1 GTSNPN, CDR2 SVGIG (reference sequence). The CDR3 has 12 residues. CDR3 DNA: TGTGCCGGGGGCGGGACCCAAGAGACCCAGTACTTC. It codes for CAGGGTQETQYF.

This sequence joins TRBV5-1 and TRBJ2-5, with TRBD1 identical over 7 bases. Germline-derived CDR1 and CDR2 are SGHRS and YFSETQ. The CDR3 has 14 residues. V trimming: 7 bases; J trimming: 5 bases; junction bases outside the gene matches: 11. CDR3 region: CASATTGLWETQYF. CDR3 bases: TGCGCCAGCGCAACGACAGGGTTATGGGAGACCCAGTACTTC.

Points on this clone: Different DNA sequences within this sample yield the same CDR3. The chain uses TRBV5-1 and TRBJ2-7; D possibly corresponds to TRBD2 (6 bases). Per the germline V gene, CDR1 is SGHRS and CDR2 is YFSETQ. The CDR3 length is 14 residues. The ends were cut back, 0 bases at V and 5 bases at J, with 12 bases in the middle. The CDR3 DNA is TGCGCCAGCAGCTTGGCGGCTCCGGGGGACGAGCAGTACTTC. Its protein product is CASSLAAPGDEQYF.

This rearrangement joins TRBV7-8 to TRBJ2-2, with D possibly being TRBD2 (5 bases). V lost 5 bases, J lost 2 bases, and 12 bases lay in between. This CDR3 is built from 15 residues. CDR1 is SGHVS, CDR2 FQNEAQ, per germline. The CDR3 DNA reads TGTGCCAGCAGCCATCGGGGAAGCAACACCGGGGAGCTGTTTTTT. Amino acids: CASSHRGSNTGELFF.

CDR3 in DNA: TGTGCCATCAGTGAAGAGGATACGCAGTATTTT. It specifies CAISEEDTQYF. This rearrangement joins TRBV10-3 to TRBJ2-3; no firm D call. CDR1 is ENHRY and CDR2 is SYGVKD in the germline V gene. The germline V and J ends were trimmed by 3 bases and 6 bases, with 4 bases remaining between them. This CDR3 has 11 residues.

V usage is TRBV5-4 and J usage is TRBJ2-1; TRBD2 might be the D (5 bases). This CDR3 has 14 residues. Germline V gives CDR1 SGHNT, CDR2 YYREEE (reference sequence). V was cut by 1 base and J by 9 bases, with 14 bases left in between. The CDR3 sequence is CASSLLLGSGEQFF. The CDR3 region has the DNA TGTGCCAGCAGCTTGTTACTAGGGTCAGGTGAGCAGTTCTTC.

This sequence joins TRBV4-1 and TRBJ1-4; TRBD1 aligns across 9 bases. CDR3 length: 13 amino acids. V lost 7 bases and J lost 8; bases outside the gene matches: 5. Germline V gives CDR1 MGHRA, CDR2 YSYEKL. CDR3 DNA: TGCGCCAGCAACAGGGGGCCGTTCGAAAAACTGTTTTTT. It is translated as CASNRGPFEKLFF.

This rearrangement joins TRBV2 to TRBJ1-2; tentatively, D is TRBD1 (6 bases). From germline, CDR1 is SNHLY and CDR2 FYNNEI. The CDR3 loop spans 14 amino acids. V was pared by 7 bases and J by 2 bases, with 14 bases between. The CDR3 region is CASNQGRGNYGYTF. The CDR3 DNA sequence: TGTGCCAGCAACCAGGGAAGGGGGAACTATGGCTACACCTTC.